This TCR beta chain was obtained from a study of T cells expressing NK-cell markers. At the level of the study: CD3+CD56+NKG2C+, CD3+CD56+NKG2C- and CD3+CD56-NKG2C+ T cells, once sorted, supplied the TCR beta repertoires. Out of eight donors sequenced, seven tested HCMV-seropositive and the remaining one seronegative. Study results and limitations: The same clonotypes also predominated in the CD3+CD56-NKG2C+ fraction of several donors.

The authors generated TCR beta cDNA through 5'RACE template switching with UMIs. Reprocessing the 5' RACE reads, TCRdb reports a single entry for every CDR3 protein and omits DNA. The sample data list fewer than 550,000 distinct CDR3 sequences. This CDR3 is built from 14 residues. Germline CDR1 SQVTM, CDR2 ANQGSEA. A remark on this clonotype: Its antigen is undetermined.

This TCR came from a woman aged 50 to 65 in good health. Material: blood T cells: a sorted CD56 or NKG2C T cell subset, CD4+ or CD8+ T cells, or bulk PBMC T cells (not recorded which). V is TRBV29-1 and J is TRBJ2-5; TCRdb proposes TRBD2, but this gene call is untestable without DNA. The CDR3 loop is CSARLAGYTETQYF. Full variable domain (missing parts from reference TRBV29-1 and TRBJ2-5): SAVISQKPSRDICQRGTSLTIQCQVDSQVTMMFWYRQQPGQSLTLIATANQGSEATYESGFVIDKFPISRPNLTFSTLTVSNMSPEDSSIYLCSARLAGYTETQYFGPGTRLLVL.